This T cell receptor (beta chain) is drawn from a study of T-cell reconstitution after alpha-beta-depleted transplantation in children. It was with unique molecular identifiers that the TCRbeta library was prepared. TCRdb re-derived calls from the PCR reads in MiXCR, one entry per CDR3 protein. This sample has hundreds of thousands of distinct CDR3 sequences, with approximately 32% found just once. The sequencing here drew on PBMCs from the stem cell graft donor, taken from the stem cell graft. This receptor was taken from a human donor who donated a stem cell graft to a child with aplastic anemia.

CDR3: CASSLGGSGRTEQFF. CDR3 DNA: TGTGCCAGCAGCTTAGGAGGTAGCGGGAGAACTGAGCAGTTCTTC. The rearrangement links TRBV7-2 to TRBJ2-1; 9 positions match TRBD2. Trimming at V came to 1 base and at J to 9 bases, leaving 7 bases not matched to a gene. The CDR3 runs to 15 residues. Germline CDR1 and CDR2: SGHTA and FQGNSA.